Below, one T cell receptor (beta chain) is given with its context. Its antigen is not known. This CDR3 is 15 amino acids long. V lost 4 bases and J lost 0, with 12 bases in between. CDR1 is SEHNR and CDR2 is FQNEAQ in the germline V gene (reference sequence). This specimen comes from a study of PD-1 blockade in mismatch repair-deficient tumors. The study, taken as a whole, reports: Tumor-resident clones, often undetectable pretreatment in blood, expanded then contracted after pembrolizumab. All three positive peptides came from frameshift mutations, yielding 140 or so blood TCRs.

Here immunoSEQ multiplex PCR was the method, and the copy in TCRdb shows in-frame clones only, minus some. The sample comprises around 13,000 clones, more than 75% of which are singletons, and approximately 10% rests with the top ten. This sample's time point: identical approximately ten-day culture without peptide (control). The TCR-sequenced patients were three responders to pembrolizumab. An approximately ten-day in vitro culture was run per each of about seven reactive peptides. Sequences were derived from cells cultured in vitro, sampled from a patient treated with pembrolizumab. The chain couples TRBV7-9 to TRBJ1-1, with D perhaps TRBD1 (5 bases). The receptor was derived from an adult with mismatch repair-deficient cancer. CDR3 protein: CASSWDGGLNTEAFF. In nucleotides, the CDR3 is TGTGCCAGCAGCTGGGATGGGGGACTGAACACTGAAGCTTTCTTT.